The clone carrying this T cell receptor beta chain was seen a few times. The sample originates from a study of blood T cell repertoires in COVID-19. Study details: PBMCs, B-cell-depleted T cells, or T cells provided the cDNA or gDNA that made up the material.

Participants were placed into cohorts based on the clinical history they reported. Symptom resolution, clearance, or two negative PCRs marked donors in Cohort 3 as recovered. Looked up from germline, CDR1 is MGHDK and CDR2 is SYGVNS. The CDR3 has 15 amino acids. V lost 1 base, J lost 4 bases, and 10 bases lay in between. Sequencing was performed with immunoSEQ multiplex PCR; in TCRdb, only in-frame clones are kept and a portion is missing. This table holds a few hundred thousand clones, approximately 90% found once. The J gene is TRBJ1-4, the V gene TRBV25-1, with D hard to call. This receptor was taken from a woman aged 18-29 years who had recovered from COVID-19. Sequenced sample: PBMCs or T cells enriched from blood (not recorded which). CDR3 region: CASSELSSGNEKLFF. The CDR3 bases are TGTGCCAGCAGTGAATTGAGCTCGGGTAATGAAAAACTGTTTTTT.